This TCR beta chain was recorded in a study of T cells in Graves' hyperthyroidism and ophthalmopathy. This clonotype was detected ten times or more. Trimming stripped 2 bases from V and 0 bases from J, with 4 bases between. The CDR3 spans 12 residues. Germline CDR1 DFQATT, CDR2 SNEGSKA (reference sequence). There were TCR beta CDR3 regions amplified from RNA transcripts. A first-round RT-PCR of the TCR CDR3 used the HTBI primer set. TCRdb re-analysed the multiplex PCR reads in MiXCR, keeping a single row per CDR3 protein. The table records 450,000 to 550,000 distinct CDR3 sequences, roughly 24% of them present only once. The PBMCs were taken from about 9.7 ml of fresh peripheral blood.

Material: blood. The clonotype comes from a woman aged 25 to 39 with Graves' ophthalmopathy. The chain uses TRBV20-1 and TRBJ2-5; D is undetermined. CDR3 nucleotides: TGCAGTGCTAGATCCGACCAAGAGACCCAGTACTTC. It specifies CSARSDQETQYF.